This passage covers 30 T cell receptor beta chains from one sample sequenced in a study of cytomegalovirus exposure and HLA in healthy donors (dated by TCRdb to 2016 to 2017). The library came from the immunoSEQ multiplex PCR assay. For the multiplex PCR, a mixture combining 60 forward primers for TCR Vbeta segments and 13 reverse primers for TCR Jbeta segments was used. This immuneACCESS table, as held by TCRdb, lists in-frame sequences with V and J called but not all clones. Of the missing ones, under half trace to an unresolved V gene in checked studies; the others have no known cause. The sample yields hundreds of thousands of clones; approximately 68% were counted once. The top ten clonotypes cover 1.5% to 2% of the sample. The sequenced sample was PBMCs. The receptors were sampled from a woman aged 30 to 39 in good health and CMV-seronegative.

This clone has just one count. The chain couples TRBV19 to TRBJ2-1; TRBD2 is a possible D gene (6 bases). The ends were cut back, 3 bases at V and 2 bases at J, with 11 bases in the middle. The CDR3 length is 15 residues. Germline CDR1 LNHDA, CDR2 SQIVND (reference sequence). The CDR3 protein is CASSMDREPYNEQFF. The CDR3 region has the DNA TGTGCCAGTAGTATGGACCGGGAGCCCTACAATGAGCAGTTCTTC.

This chain links TRBV27 with TRBJ1-6; tentative D call: TRBD1 (5 bases). CDR3 length: 15 residues. V lost 2 bases to trimming and J lost 1 base, with 6 bases between them. Germline V gene lookup returns CDR1 MNHEY and CDR2 SMNVEV (reference sequence). The CDR3: CASSLQGSYNSPLHF. The DNA for the CDR3 is TGTGCCAGCAGTTTACAGGGTTCCTATAATTCACCCCTCCACTTT.

V usage is TRBV5-1 and J usage is TRBJ2-7, with 14 bases identical to TRBD2. Trimming at V came to 3 bases and at J to 0 bases, leaving 5 bases not matched to a gene. Germline V gene data show CDR1 as SGHRS and CDR2 as YFSETQ. This CDR3 contains 17 residues. The CDR3 region has the DNA TGCGCCAGCAGCTGGACTAGCGGGGGGTTCAGCTCCTACGAGCAGTACTTC. This sequence encodes CASSWTSGGFSSYEQYF. Full variable domain (outside the CDR3, taken from reference TRBV5-1 and TRBJ2-7): KAGVTQTPRYLIKTRGQQVTLSCSPISGHRSVSWYQQTPGQGLQFLFEYFSETQRNKGNFPGRFSGRQFSNSRSEMNVSTLELGDSALYLCASSWTSGGFSSYEQYFGPGTRLTVT.

This rearrangement joins TRBV6-6 to TRBJ1-2, with 8 bases identical to TRBD1. The CDR3 spans 14 residues. With 3 bases clipped from V and 4 bases from J, the junction kept 4 bases outside the gene matches. Germline V gene sequence: CDR1 MNHNY, CDR2 SVGAGI (reference sequence). The CDR3 bases are TGTGCCAGCAGTTATGTGGGACAGGCCTATGGCTACACCTTC. It specifies CASSYVGQAYGYTF.

Worth noting for this clone: Other DNA sequences within the sample encode an identical CDR3. This sequence joins TRBV12-2 and TRBJ2-7; the DNA was not compared with TRBD2, the D call given in the table. TRBV12-2 is a pseudogene segment. This CDR3 region has 14 residues. CDR3 sequence (DNA): TGCGCAAGTCGCTTTGAGCGGGACCCAGTGAAGCAGTACTTC. Translated: CASRFERDPVKQYF.

The chain recombines TRBV6-4 with TRBJ1-1; TRBD1 matches 9 bases. Per the germline V gene, CDR1 is MRHNA and CDR2 is SNTAGT. After removal of 3 bases from V and 9 bases from J, the junction contained 5 bases not matched to a gene. The CDR3 has 13 amino acids. The CDR3 nucleotides read TGTGCCAGCAGTGAATCGAACAGGGGGCAAGCTTTCTTT. The encoded protein is CASSESNRGQAFF.

A few counts support this clone. The rearrangement uses TRBV30 and TRBJ1-2, with D unclear. The CDR3 is 11 residues long. CDR1 GTSNPN and CDR2 SVGIG come from the germline V gene (reference sequence). The V end lost 3 bases, the J end lost 3 bases, and 5 bases lay between the germline ends. The CDR3 DNA follows: TGTGCCTGGAGGGCCTACTATGGCTACACCTTC. It is translated as CAWRAYYGYTF.

The chain recombines TRBV4-1 with TRBJ2-1; weak D call: TRBD2 (5 bases). Per germline, CDR1 MGHRA and CDR2 YSYEKL. The V gene lost 3 bases and the J gene lost 10 bases, with 13 bases spanning the gap. The CDR3 covers 13 residues. The CDR3 nucleotides read TGCGCCAGCAGCCAGACTATACGGTGGGAGCAGTTCTTC. Its protein is CASSQTIRWEQFF.

The genes are TRBV6-1 and TRBJ2-5; 10 nucleotides align to TRBD2. From germline, CDR1 is MNHNS and CDR2 SASEGT. The V segment lost 4 bases and the J segment 2 bases; nucleotides outside the gene matches: 7. This CDR3 has 16 amino acids. CDR3 DNA: TGTGCCAGCAGTGGGCCTAGCGGGGGATCTCAAGAGACCCAGTACTTC. Translated: CASSGPSGGSQETQYF.

V is TRBV5-1 and J is TRBJ1-3; D unresolved. The V gene lost 0 bases and the J gene lost 4 bases, with 8 bases spanning the gap. The CDR3 consists of 14 residues. Looked up from germline, CDR1 is SGHRS and CDR2 is YFSETQ. For the CDR3, the DNA is TGCGCCAGCAGCTTGGAACAGCTCGGAAACACCATATATTTT. Its protein is CASSLEQLGNTIYF.

The chain joins TRBV9 to TRBJ2-5; tentatively, D is TRBD2 (5 bases). Between the trimmed V and J ends, which lost 7 bases and 5 bases, there was a span of 24 bases. Germline CDR1 SGDLS, CDR2 YYNGEE. CDR3 size: 16 residues. CDR3 bases: TGTGCCAGCGGCCCCAGCTTAGCGTCCCTTGGGGAGACCCAGTACTTC. Translated: CASGPSLASLGETQYF.

About this clone itself: The same CDR3 can be traced to other DNA sequences in this sample. This chain joins TRBV2 and TRBJ1-1; 8 bases align to TRBD1. The germline V gene encodes CDR1 SNHLY and CDR2 FYNNEI. This CDR3 spans 13 amino acids. V lost 9 bases to trimming and J lost 1 base; unmatched junction nucleotides: 4. CDR3 protein: CASSGQGNTEAFF. CDR3 DNA sequence: TGTGCCAGTTCTGGACAGGGGAACACTGAAGCTTTCTTT.

This chain joins TRBV18 and TRBJ1-1; TRBD1 is a possible D gene (5 bases). This CDR3 region has 13 residues. V was clipped by 2 bases and J by 5 bases, with 9 bases between them. CDR1 is KGHSH, CDR2 LQKENI, per germline. CDR3 amino acids: CASSPWGETEAFF. The CDR3, as DNA: TGTGCCAGCTCACCATGGGGGGAAACTGAAGCTTTCTTT.

The genes are TRBV2 and TRBJ2-2; 8 nucleotides align to TRBD1. This CDR3 has 16 residues. Germline V lookup: CDR1 SNHLY, CDR2 FYNNEI. The ends lost 8 bases at V and 1 base at J; junction bases unmatched: 9. The CDR3 reads CASGPGQGKNTGELFF. DNA of the CDR3: TGTGCCAGCGGCCCAGGACAGGGAAAGAACACCGGGGAGCTGTTTTTT.

This rearrangement joins TRBV7-8 to TRBJ2-1, with 7 bases fitting TRBD2. V dropped 2 bases and J dropped 0; count of bases not matched to a gene: 4. The CDR3 extends over 16 amino acids. Germline V gene sequence: CDR1 SGHVS, CDR2 FQNEAQ. The CDR3 here is CASSLSGVSSYNEQFF. In nucleotides, the CDR3 is TGTGCCAGCAGCTTAAGCGGGGTGAGCTCCTACAATGAGCAGTTCTTC. Supplemented by reference TRBV7-8 and TRBJ2-1, the full variable domain reads GAGVSQSPRYKVAKRGQDVALRCDPISGHVSLFWYQQALGQGPEFLTYFQNEAQLDKSGLPSDRFFAERPEGSVSTLKIQRTQQEDSAVYLCASSLSGVSSYNEQFFGPGTRLTVL.

A few counts support this clone. This sample includes further DNA sequences coding for the same CDR3. The J gene is TRBJ1-1, the V gene TRBV5-6; maybe TRBD1 (6 bases). CDR1 and CDR2 (germline): SGHDT, YYEEEE. V was cut by 0 bases and J by 12 bases, with 21 bases left in between. This CDR3 has 15 amino acids. CDR3 sequence reads: CASSLERGAGGQTFF. CDR3 nucleotides: TGTGCCAGCAGCTTGGAAAGGGGGGCGGGGGGTCAAACTTTCTTT.

As regards this clone: A read error may account for a junction end that differs from germline. The genes are TRBV7-7 and TRBJ2-3; D is unclear. This CDR3 comprises 15 residues. Germline V CDR1 and CDR2: SSHAT, FNYEAQ (reference sequence). The CDR3 nucleotides read TGTGCTAGCAGCTTAAGCCGTCGGTCTACAGATACGCAGTATTTT. It encodes CASSLSRRSTDTQYF.

V usage is TRBV6-1 and J usage is TRBJ2-5; 7 bases are a match to TRBD2. J lost 4 bases, V lost 5 bases, and 10 bases had no gene match. The germline gives CDR1 MNHNS, CDR2 SASEGT. There are 15 residues in the CDR3. For the CDR3, the DNA is TGTGCCAGCAGTAGACTAGCAGTGGAGAGAGAGACCCAGTACTTC. It is translated as CASSRLAVERETQYF.

The chain is built from TRBV9 and TRBJ2-1; 9 positions match TRBD2. The junction had 4 bases not matched to a gene; V was cut back by 0 bases and J by 0 bases. Germline CDR1 is SGDLS and CDR2 is YYNGEE. The CDR3 runs 17 residues. The DNA of the CDR3 is TGTGCCAGCAGCGTAGCTAGCGGGACGAGCTCCTACAATGAGCAGTTCTTC. Encoded protein: CASSVASGTSSYNEQFF.

The V and J genes are TRBV4-1 and TRBJ2-3; D not resolved. Trimming took 1 base from V and 2 from J, leaving 22 bases between them. Germline CDR1 MGHRA, CDR2 YSYEKL. The length of the CDR3 is 19 residues. The CDR3 spells CASSQGPASSAVNTDTQYF. The CDR3 bases are TGCGCCAGCAGCCAAGGGCCGGCTTCTTCGGCGGTTAACACAGATACGCAGTATTTT.

The chain recombines TRBV5-4 with TRBJ1-6; D call uncertain. CDR1 and CDR2 (germline): SGHNT, YYREEE (reference sequence). This CDR3 is built from 13 residues. V lost 1 base, J lost 9 bases, and 8 bases lay in between. CDR3: CASSLPKPSPLHF. The CDR3 DNA follows: TGTGCCAGCAGCTTGCCCAAGCCTTCACCCCTCCACTTT.

The genes are TRBV9 and TRBJ2-7, with D perhaps matching TRBD1 (5 bases). Germline CDR1 and CDR2: SGDLS and YYNGEE. This CDR3 is built from 15 residues. V was clipped by 0 bases and J by 4 bases, with 14 bases between them. The CDR3 region is CASSVADSDFYEQYF. CDR3 nucleotide sequence: TGTGCCAGCAGCGTAGCCGACAGTGACTTTTACGAGCAGTACTTC.

J is TRBJ1-3 and V is TRBV6-1, with D maybe TRBD1 (6 bases). The CDR3 spans 16 residues. Germline lookup yields CDR1 MNHNS and CDR2 SASEGT. Deletions cut 1 base from V and 0 bases from J, with 10 bases between. In DNA, the CDR3 is TGTGCCAGCAGTGAAGTGGGAGGGGGCTCTGGAAACACCATATATTTT. Protein product: CASSEVGGGSGNTIYF.

On this clone: The same CDR3 is also encoded by other DNA sequences in this sample. J is TRBJ1-2 and V is TRBV7-8; 7 nucleotides agree with TRBD1. After removal of 2 bases from V and 6 bases from J, the junction contained 0 bases not matched to a gene. Germline V gene sequence: CDR1 SGHVS, CDR2 FQNEAQ. This CDR3 has 12 residues. DNA for the CDR3: TGTGCCAGCAGCTTAACAGGGGATGGCTACACCTTC. Its translation is CASSLTGDGYTF.

The V and J genes are TRBV5-1 and TRBJ2-5, with TRBD1 identical over 8 bases. Germline V gives CDR1 SGHRS, CDR2 YFSETQ. CDR3 size: 14 residues. V shed 4 bases, J shed 3 bases, and the junction held 5 bases outside the gene matches. The CDR3 region is CASSLHRGKETQYF. In nucleotides, the CDR3 is TGCGCCAGCAGCCTTCACAGGGGGAAAGAGACCCAGTACTTC.

This clone showed up just a few times. At one end the junction does not follow the germline gene, possibly because of a read error. The rearrangement links TRBV5-1 to TRBJ2-5, with a tentative D call TRBD2 (5 bases). CDR3 length: 14 amino acids. Germline CDR1 is SGHRS and CDR2 is YFSETQ. CDR3 protein: CASSSSRGKETQYF. The DNA of the CDR3 is TGTGCCAGCAGCTCGTCCCGGGGAAAAGAGACCCAGTACTTC. The full variable domain, in which reference TRBV5-1 and TRBJ2-5 provide the parts outside the CDR3, is KAGVTQTPRYLIKTRGQQVTLSCSPISGHRSVSWYQQTPGQGLQFLFEYFSETQRNKGNFPGRFSGRQFSNSRSEMNVSTLELGDSALYLCASSSSRGKETQYFGPGTRLLVL.

This clone came up a few times. This chain connects TRBV30 to TRBJ2-7; possible D gene TRBD2, 5 bases. Germline CDR1 and CDR2: GTSNPN and SVGIG (reference sequence). V lost 2 bases and J lost 3, with 14 bases in between. The CDR3 extends over 14 amino acids. CDR3 sequence reads: CAWSIGSQNYEQYF. In DNA form, the CDR3 reads TGTGCCTGGAGTATAGGGAGTCAGAACTACGAGCAGTACTTC.

Regarding this clone: Other DNA sequences in this specimen translate into the identical CDR3. The rearrangement links TRBV5-1 to TRBJ1-1; the match to TRBD1 covers 11 bases. V gave up 0 bases and J gave up 4 bases; unmatched junction bases: 2. The CDR3 runs to 15 residues. Germline V gene lookup returns CDR1 SGHRS and CDR2 YFSETQ. CDR3 nucleotides: TGCGCCAGCAGCTTGGCCGGGACAGGGGGCACTGAAGCTTTCTTT. It translates to CASSLAGTGGTEAFF.

This clone was seen more than once but under ten times. Given a much more abundant clone one base away, this may be a read error. The chain uses TRBV6-5 and TRBJ1-2; D uncertain. This CDR3 region has 13 residues. Germline V gene sequence: CDR1 MNHEY, CDR2 SVGAGI. The CDR3 DNA reads TGTGCCAGCAGTTACGAGGCTAACTATGGCTCCACCTTC. Translated: CASSYEANYGSTF.

V gene TRBV10-1 combines with J gene TRBJ1-1; 7 bases agree with TRBD1. Germline V lookup: CDR1 WNHNN, CDR2 SYGVQD (reference sequence). The CDR3 has 12 residues. V was clipped by 6 bases and J by 7 bases; unmatched bases: 5. The CDR3 region is CASSKRQGEAFF. In DNA form, the CDR3 reads TGCGCCAGCAGCAAGAGACAGGGTGAAGCTTTCTTT.